This T cell receptor beta chain was captured in a study of blood T cell repertoires in COVID-19. Study-level background: From T cells, B-cell-depleted T cells, or PBMCs came the material, which was cDNA or gDNA.

The germline gives CDR1 LNHDA, CDR2 SQIVND (reference sequence). CDR3 length: 15 residues. V was pared by 7 bases and J by 10 bases, with 23 bases between. The study recruited people aged roughly 18 to 95 years across roughly 23 US areas. TCRdb's copy holds only in-frame clones and misses some; the assay was immunoSEQ multiplex PCR. The table has roughly 200,000 clones, roughly 89% seen once. V is TRBV19 and J is TRBJ1-5; D might be TRBD1 (5 bases). The sequencing sample was made of PBMCs or T cells enriched from blood (not recorded which). This TCR was recovered from a young man with acute COVID-19. For the CDR3, the DNA is TGTGCCAGTATTGGGGGGAGTACCCCGACAGCCCCCCAGCATTTT. This sequence encodes CASIGGSTPTAPQHF.